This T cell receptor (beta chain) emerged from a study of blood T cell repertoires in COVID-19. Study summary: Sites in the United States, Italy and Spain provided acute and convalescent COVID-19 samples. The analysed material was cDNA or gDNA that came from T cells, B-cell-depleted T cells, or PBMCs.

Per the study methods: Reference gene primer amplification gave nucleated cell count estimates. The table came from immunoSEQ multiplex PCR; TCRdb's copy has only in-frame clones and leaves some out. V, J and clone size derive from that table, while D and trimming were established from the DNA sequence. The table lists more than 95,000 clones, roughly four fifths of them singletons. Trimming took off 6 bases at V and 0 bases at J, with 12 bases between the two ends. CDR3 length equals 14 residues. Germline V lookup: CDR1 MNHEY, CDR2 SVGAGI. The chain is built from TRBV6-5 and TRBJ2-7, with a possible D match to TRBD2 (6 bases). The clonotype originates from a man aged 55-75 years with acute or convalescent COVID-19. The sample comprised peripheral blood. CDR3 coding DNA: TGTGCCAGCAGGGAGGGTTCCCACTCCTACGAGCAGTACTTC. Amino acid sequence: CASREGSHSYEQYF.